A selection of T cell receptor beta chains follows, all from one sample in a study of cytomegalovirus exposure and HLA in healthy donors. The data were produced by immunoSEQ multiplex PCR, yet TCRdb's version contains in-frame clones alone and is incomplete. Of 100,000 to 150,000 clones listed, roughly 78% are singletons. The specimen sequenced was PBMCs. These receptors were collected from a man in his forties in good health and CMV-seronegative. Both conserved end residues are part of each CDR3.

V	CDR3
TRBV7-2	CASSLETGYVSGNTIYF
TRBV5-6	CASSTRGKGEKLFF
TRBV28	CASRENSIPWNEQYF
TRBV19	CASSRSSGRETQYF
TRBV7-2	CASSLSAGAQETQYF
TRBV5-1	CASTSLAGTYNEQFF
TRBV7-2	CASSSRTGNTEAFF
TRBV7-2	CASSVTSGAYNEQFF
TRBV7-6	CASSFGGLRETQYF
TRBV6-6	CASSTTGTSGSYEQYF
TRBV6-5	CASSPSGEKLFF
TRBV29-1	CSVGIQGALNEQFF
TRBV25-1	CASSEGTGDNQPQHF
TRBV7-2	CASSLQGATNYGYTF
TRBV25-1	CASSLELAGIGETQYF
TRBV2	CASSPPPGLAGGRGGTQYF
TRBV30	CAWSGTPRAEQYF
TRBV4-1	CASSPLGNEQFF
TRBV30	CASHGGSGKSYNEQFF
TRBV4-1	CASSQGGLAGAIYNEQFF
TRBV18	CASSPSQNTEAFF
TRBV6-5	CASSYSSGEGDTQYF
TRBV28	CASSSLTGELFF
TRBV6-1	CASSGERPNQPQHF
TRBV5-1	CASGPARSTDTQYF
TRBV7-2	CASSPTPGTGGVNGYTF
TRBV4-1	CASSQTTGGEWVQPQHF
TRBV14	CASSHLAGGPHNEQYF
TRBV9	CASSNRGGGYGYTF
TRBV30	CAWNRRNTEAFF
TRBV5-1	CASSLGGLDTEAFF
TRBV28	CASSAPLGLGYTF
TRBV5-1	CASSWTGVAGNTIYF
TRBV2	CASRRQGAVGAGELFF
TRBV5-1	CASSSLGITGGHEQYF
TRBV28	CASSLGRVTSGLKVSETQYF
TRBV2	CASIGAAHYEQYF
TRBV9	CASARAHPTSGANVLTF